A single sample gave rise to the 19 T cell receptor beta chains below, sequenced in a study of T cell repertoires in cytomegalovirus infection. A single record per CDR3 protein comes from TCRdb applying MiXCR to the reads. The sample carries 150,000 or so distinct CDR3 sequences, less than 25% recorded once. Sequenced material: PBMCs. The receptor source for this set is a human donor in good health (CMV status not recorded). Some clones in this sample may be carry-over from other donors' samples.

In this sample, this clonotype turned up once. The junction differs from germline at one of its ends, possibly a read error. This chain connects TRBV12-3 or TRBV12-4 to TRBJ2-2; TRBD2 aligns across 7 bases. The CDR3 covers 15 residues. CDR3 nucleotide sequence: TGTGCCAGCAGTCCACACGGGGGGTCCACCGTGGAGCTGTTTTTT. Its protein is CASSPHGGSTVELFF.

This clonotype has a count of ten or more. This rearrangement joins TRBV29-1 to TRBJ1-1; tentative D call: TRBD1 (5 bases). Germline V gives CDR1 SQVTM, CDR2 ANQGSEA. This CDR3 spans 13 amino acids. Deletions cut 5 bases from V and 1 base from J, with 11 bases between. The CDR3 coding sequence is TGCAGCGTTCGGGGGGTTTCGAACACTGAAGCTTTCTTT. This gives the protein CSVRGVSNTEAFF.

The chain is built from TRBV14 and TRBJ1-1, with D unclear. CDR1 and CDR2 from the germline V gene are SGHDN and FVKESK. Trimming stripped 5 bases from V and 10 bases from J, with 20 bases between. This CDR3 has 14 residues. The CDR3 sequence: CASSSDRVYAVAFF. DNA of the CDR3: TGTGCCAGCAGCTCGGACCGGGTCTACGCTGTAGCTTTCTTT.

This clonotype was counted between two and nine times. V is TRBV18 and J is TRBJ2-7; no clear D gene. The CDR3 length is 14 residues. CDR1 is KGHSH and CDR2 is LQKENI in the germline V gene. With 1 base removed from V and 5 bases from J, the gap between germline ends came to 12 bases. The CDR3 is CASSPQGSIHEQYF. CDR3 coding DNA: TGTGCCAGCTCACCACAAGGGTCGATCCACGAGCAGTACTTC.

In the case of this clonotype: A much bigger clone sits one base away, suggesting this may be a read error. The chain links TRBV7-2 to TRBJ1-1; TRBD1 is a possible D gene (5 bases). Looked up from germline, CDR1 is SGHTA and CDR2 is FQGNSA. This CDR3 is 16 amino acids long. The ends were cut back, 4 bases at V and 4 bases at J, with 19 bases in the middle. CDR3 sequence: CASSYSRGGLGTEAFF. The CDR3 DNA is TGTGCCAGCAGCTATTCTCGCGGGGGTTTGGGCACTGAAGCTTTCTTT.

The rearrangement joins TRBV28 to TRBJ2-6; D tentatively reads TRBD1 or TRBD2 (5 bases each). The CDR3 sequence is 17 residues long. Germline V gives CDR1 MDHEN, CDR2 SYDVKM. Trimming took off 6 bases at V and 0 bases at J, with 15 bases between the two ends. CDR3 amino acids: CASRDAGAGSGANVLTF. The DNA for the CDR3 is TGTGCCAGCAGGGACGCCGGGGCGGGCTCTGGGGCCAACGTCCTGACTTTC.

This rearrangement joins TRBV20-1 to TRBJ1-1; tentative D call: TRBD1 (5 bases). The CDR3 contains 14 residues. CDR1 DFQATT and CDR2 SNEGSKA come from the germline V gene (reference sequence). The V and J ends lost 4 bases and 0 bases respectively, with 12 bases between them. The DNA for the CDR3 is TGCAGTGCTAAGACAGTTAGCATGAACACTGAAGCTTTCTTT. As protein: CSAKTVSMNTEAFF.

The sample holds a few counts of this clonotype. This rearrangement joins TRBV6-4 to TRBJ2-1, with 10 bases fitting TRBD2. The CDR3 sequence is 17 residues long. The germline CDR1 and CDR2 sequences are MRHNA and SNTAGT. J was trimmed by 7 bases and V by 0 bases; bases with no gene match: 9. CDR3 bases: TGTGCCAGCAGTGACTCGAGCGGGAGGGGCGTGCTGAATGAGCAGTTCTTC. Encoded protein: CASSDSSGRGVLNEQFF.

A few counts support this clonotype. This chain links TRBV28 with TRBJ1-2, with D unclear. Germline CDR1 MDHEN, CDR2 SYDVKM. The V and J ends lost 3 bases and 2 bases respectively, with 7 bases between them. CDR3 length equals 13 residues. The CDR3 protein is CASSLPQNYGYTF. The CDR3 coding sequence is TGTGCCAGCAGTTTGCCCCAAAACTATGGCTACACCTTC.

This clonotype appeared many times. The gene calls are TRBV7-8 and TRBJ1-4; D is ambiguous. The V gene's germline CDR1 is SGHVS and CDR2 FQNEAQ. Trimming pared 5 bases from V and 8 bases from J, leaving 18 bases between. The CDR3 spans 15 residues. CDR3 in DNA: TGTGCCAGCAGCCAAGAAGGACCTTCTCACGAAAAACTGTTTTTT. Translating it yields CASSQEGPSHEKLFF.

At least ten counts were recorded for this clonotype. The chain combines TRBV6-1 with TRBJ1-6; TRBD1 matches 8 bases. The CDR3 runs to 13 residues. Germline trimming cut 6 bases from V and 10 bases from J; bases unmatched to any gene: 5. Germline CDR1 MNHNS, CDR2 SASEGT. This CDR3 reads CASRDREGSPLHF. CDR3 nucleotides: TGTGCCAGCAGGGACAGGGAAGGATCACCCCTCCACTTT.

The chain has TRBV28 and TRBJ2-3; D perhaps matches TRBD1 (5 bases). Germline assignment: CDR1 MDHEN and CDR2 SYDVKM. Trimming removed 7 bases from V and 2 bases from J, with 13 bases in between. This CDR3 has 14 residues. CDR3 region: CASTGARLTDTQYF. In DNA form, the CDR3 reads TGTGCCAGCACTGGGGCAAGACTCACAGATACGCAGTATTTT.

This clonotype turned up a few times. CDR3 bases: TGTGCCAGCAGCTCCGGGACTAGCGATGAGCAGTTCTTC. Protein: CASSSGTSDEQFF. The J gene is TRBJ2-1, the V gene TRBV7-3; TRBD2 aligns across 10 bases. V was pared by 4 bases and J by 8 bases, with 2 bases of the junction left unmatched. CDR3 length: 13 amino acids. Per germline, CDR1 SGHTA and CDR2 FQGTGA.

This chain joins TRBV6-2 or TRBV6-3 and TRBJ2-3; D tentatively fits TRBD1 or TRBD2 (5 bases each). Germline V CDR1 and CDR2: MNHEY, SVGEGT. The CDR3 length is 15 residues. Trimming took off 2 bases at V and 2 bases at J, with 11 bases between the two ends. CDR3 residues: CASSYVGGATDTQYF. The CDR3 DNA reads as TGTGCCAGCAGTTACGTTGGGGGAGCCACAGATACGCAGTATTTT.

This clonotype was picked up a small number of times. V gene TRBV28 combines with J gene TRBJ1-3; no reliable D call. The CDR3 length is 12 residues. Trimming stripped 5 bases from V and 2 bases from J, with 4 bases between. CDR1 and CDR2 (germline): MDHEN, SYDVKM. CDR3 DNA sequence: TGTGCCAGCAGTACGGCTGGAAACACCATATATTTT. Residues: CASSTAGNTIYF.

This clonotype was counted many times. This sequence joins TRBV7-2 and TRBJ1-3; D is uncertain. V dropped 1 base and J dropped 4 bases, with 11 bases sitting between them. This CDR3 comprises 15 residues. The germline gives CDR1 SGHTA, CDR2 FQGNSA. CDR3 loop: CASSLVGRQGNTIYF. CDR3 nucleotides: TGTGCCAGCAGCTTAGTAGGCAGGCAGGGAAACACCATATATTTT.

The gene calls are TRBV14 and TRBJ2-6; tentatively, D is TRBD2 (5 bases). CDR1 is SGHDN, CDR2 FVKESK, per germline. Trimming left V 0 bases short and J 3 bases short, with 9 bases between. The CDR3 length is 16 residues. The CDR3 coding sequence is TGTGCCAGCAGCCAAGACGGGGATTATGGGGCCAACGTCCTGACTTTC. This sequence encodes CASSQDGDYGANVLTF.

This clonotype appeared once. The chain couples TRBV7-2 to TRBJ1-1; D call uncertain. Germline CDR1 reads SGHTA; CDR2 reads FQGNSA. The V and J ends lost 1 base and 0 bases respectively, with 9 bases between them. The CDR3 spans 15 residues. The CDR3 DNA reads TGTGCCAGCAGCTTAGATGACAACTTGAACACTGAAGCTTTCTTT. This codes for CASSLDDNLNTEAFF.

This clonotype was counted at least ten times. The J gene is TRBJ1-1, the V gene TRBV6-2 or TRBV6-3; no clear D gene. V shed 2 bases and J shed 8 bases, with 6 bases lying between them. Germline values: CDR1 MNHEY, CDR2 SVGEGT. The length of the CDR3 is 11 residues. The CDR3: CASSYDHEAFF. The CDR3 nucleotides are TGTGCCAGCAGTTACGACCACGAAGCTTTCTTT.